The 23 T cell receptor beta chains given below trace back to one sample, sequenced in a study of cytomegalovirus exposure and HLA in healthy donors. Profiling relied on immunoSEQ multiplex PCR, and the TCRdb table lists in-frame clones only, not all of them. The profile shows about 49,000 clones, approximately 93% of them singletons. The sample comprised PBMCs. Receptor source: a young woman in good health and CMV-seropositive.

The V and J genes are TRBV9 and TRBJ2-3, with 9 bases fitting TRBD2. The CDR3 is 14 amino acids. Germline V gives CDR1 SGDLS, CDR2 YYNGEE. The J segment lost 4 bases and the V segment lost 3 bases, leaving 3 bases of the junction unmatched. The CDR3 spells CASSGAGGPDTQYF. The DNA for the CDR3 is TGTGCCAGCAGCGGGGCGGGAGGGCCAGATACGCAGTATTTT.

The chain has TRBV5-1 and TRBJ2-7; 8 bases fit TRBD1. The ends lost 4 bases at V and 2 bases at J; junction bases unmatched: 14. This CDR3 spans 17 amino acids. CDR1 is SGHRS, CDR2 YFSETQ, per germline. CDR3 loop: CASSTGPRQGFTYEQYF. The DNA of the CDR3 is TGCGCCAGCAGCACGGGCCCCCGACAGGGGTTTACCTACGAGCAGTACTTC.

This clone was found once. This sequence joins TRBV9 and TRBJ1-1; perhaps TRBD1 as D (5 bases). The CDR3 consists of 16 residues. The ends were cut back, 3 bases at V and 7 bases at J, with 22 bases in the middle. Germline V gives CDR1 SGDLS, CDR2 YYNGEE. This CDR3 reads CASSAKEGVRTSEAFF. The CDR3 DNA reads as TGTGCCAGCAGCGCAAAAGAAGGGGTCCGAACAAGTGAAGCTTTCTTT. Supplemented by reference TRBV9 and TRBJ1-1, the full variable domain reads DSGVTQTPKHLITATGQRVTLRCSPRSGDLSVYWYQQSLDQGLQFLIQYYNGEERAKGNILERFSAQQFPDLHSELNLSSLELGDSALYFCASSAKEGVRTSEAFFGQGTRLTVV.

The count of this clone is one. The gene calls are TRBV7-2 and TRBJ1-4; TRBD1 matches 11 bases. Germline assignment: CDR1 SGHTA and CDR2 FQGNSA. CDR3 length: 15 amino acids. V lost 1 base and J lost 8; bases outside the gene matches: 3. CDR3 amino acids: CASSLEWTGGEKLFF. CDR3 bases: TGTGCCAGCAGCTTAGAGTGGACAGGGGGCGAAAAACTGTTTTTT.

This chain connects TRBV7-2 to TRBJ1-2, with D unclear. The V gene's germline CDR1 is SGHTA and CDR2 FQGNSA. V was trimmed by 5 bases and J by 4 bases, leaving 17 bases between them. The CDR3 runs 15 residues. The CDR3 bases are TGTGCCAGCAGCCTGTCAGCGATAACCGGCTATGGCTACACCTTC. Translation: CASSLSAITGYGYTF.

V gene TRBV19 combines with J gene TRBJ1-5; D gene uncertain. Germline CDR1 is LNHDA and CDR2 is SQIVND (reference sequence). The CDR3 has 16 residues. V was trimmed by 3 bases and J by 0 bases, leaving 12 bases between them. The CDR3 loop is CASSMGRTYSNQPQHF. In DNA, the CDR3 is TGTGCCAGTAGTATGGGGAGGACCTATAGCAATCAGCCCCAGCATTTT.

This sequence joins TRBV28 and TRBJ1-2; 11 positions agree with TRBD1. V dropped 5 bases and J dropped 8; count of bases not matched to a gene: 7. This CDR3 spans 14 amino acids. Looked up from germline, CDR1 is MDHEN and CDR2 is SYDVKM. The CDR3 protein is CASSLRDRGRGYTF. The CDR3 coding sequence is TGTGCCAGCAGTCTCAGGGACAGGGGGAGGGGCTACACCTTC.

The chain recombines TRBV7-6 with TRBJ2-1; 12 bases agree with TRBD2. Germline CDR1 SGHVS, CDR2 FNYEAQ. V dropped 5 bases and J dropped 9; count of bases not matched to a gene: 11. The CDR3 loop spans 16 amino acids. CDR3 amino acids: CASSVPRGLAGGEQFF. The CDR3 DNA sequence: TGTGCCAGCAGCGTCCCTAGGGGACTAGCGGGTGGTGAGCAGTTCTTC.

The chain combines TRBV15 with TRBJ2-7; 9 positions match TRBD1. J was trimmed by 4 bases and V by 0 bases; bases with no gene match: 4. The germline CDR1 and CDR2 sequences are LNHNV and YYDKDF (reference sequence). This CDR3 comprises 15 residues. The CDR3 nucleotides read TGTGCCACCAGCAGAGATCTAGGACAGGGGTACGAGCAGTACTTC. It codes for CATSRDLGQGYEQYF. The complete variable domain, with remaining parts taken from reference TRBV15 and TRBJ2-7, reads DAMVIQNPRYQVTQFGKPVTLSCSQTLNHNVMYWYQQKSSQAPKLLFHYYDKDFNNEADTPDNFQSRRPNTSFCFLDIRSPGLGDTAMYLCATSRDLGQGYEQYFGPGTRLTVT.

V gene TRBV28 combines with J gene TRBJ1-2; 9 positions agree with TRBD1. Germline CDR1 MDHEN, CDR2 SYDVKM. There are 16 residues in the CDR3. The V segment lost 6 bases and the J segment 1 base; nucleotides outside the gene matches: 9. This CDR3 is CASRRRGTGRNYGYTF. In DNA form, the CDR3 reads TGTGCCAGCAGACGCCGAGGGACAGGGCGTAACTATGGCTACACCTTC.

The CDR3 bases are TGCGCCAGCAGCCAAGATCTTATTCCCCGAACAGGGCACTATGGCTACACCTTC. Encoded protein: CASSQDLIPRTGHYGYTF. The gene calls are TRBV4-3 and TRBJ1-2; a weak D match, TRBD1 (6 bases). This CDR3 region has 18 residues. Trimming cost V 0 bases and J 3 bases, with 20 bases left between them. The germline CDR1 and CDR2 sequences are LGHNA and YSLEER.

On this clone itself: The identical CDR3 is also encoded by other nucleotide sequences in the sample. In nucleotides, the CDR3 is TGTGCCAGCAGTGAAGGGCTGCACAATGAGCAGTTCTTC. This encodes CASSEGLHNEQFF. The V and J genes are TRBV6-1 and TRBJ2-1; D remains unclear. Germline V gene sequence: CDR1 MNHNS, CDR2 SASEGT. The CDR3 totals 13 residues. V was pared by 1 base and J by 5 bases, with 6 bases between.

The chain couples TRBV11-3 to TRBJ2-1; no definite D call. This CDR3 region has 14 residues. With 2 bases removed from V and 6 bases from J, the gap between germline ends came to 11 bases. The germline V gene encodes CDR1 SGHNT and CDR2 YENEEA. The CDR3 sequence: CASSLLASVNEQFF. CDR3 in DNA: TGTGCCAGCAGCTTACTCGCTAGTGTCAATGAGCAGTTCTTC.

This rearrangement joins TRBV25-1 to TRBJ2-5, with 7 nucleotides matching TRBD2. The CDR3 runs 14 residues. Trimming cost V 1 base and J 4 bases; bases outside gene matches: 3. CDR1 is MGHDK, CDR2 SYGVNS, per germline. The DNA of the CDR3 is TGTGCCAGCAGTGAATTCGCGGGAGCAGAGACCCAGTACTTC. This sequence encodes CASSEFAGAETQYF. Filled out from reference TRBV25-1 and TRBJ2-5, the complete variable domain reads EADIYQTPRYLVIGTGKKITLECSQTMGHDKMYWYQQDPGMELHLIHYSYGVNSTEKGDLSSESTVSRIRTEHFPLTLESARPSHTSQYLCASSEFAGAETQYFGPGTRLLVL.

The rearrangement links TRBV6-1 to TRBJ2-2, with 12 bases matching TRBD2. This CDR3 is built from 15 residues. The V gene's germline CDR1 is MNHNS and CDR2 SASEGT. V dropped 11 bases and J dropped 8; count of bases not matched to a gene: 12. The CDR3 loop is CAGTLTSGSPGELFF. The CDR3 DNA is TGTGCCGGGACCCTGACTAGCGGGAGTCCGGGGGAGCTGTTTTTT.

The chain combines TRBV19 with TRBJ1-5; D is possibly TRBD1 (5 bases). CDR1 LNHDA and CDR2 SQIVND come from the germline V gene (reference sequence). V was pared by 3 bases and J by 6 bases, with 12 bases between. The CDR3 is 14 amino acids. Written as DNA, the CDR3 is TGTGCCAGTAGTATTGAGGTAGGGGCTCAGCCCCAGCATTTT. Translating gives CASSIEVGAQPQHF.

The table lists this clone with a few counts. The chain uses TRBV5-1 and TRBJ2-3; the D gene is possibly TRBD1 (5 bases). Trimming took off 4 bases at V and 6 bases at J, with 12 bases between the two ends. The CDR3 totals 13 residues. The germline V gene encodes CDR1 SGHRS and CDR2 YFSETQ. CDR3 sequence reads: CASSPAWGDTQYF. The CDR3 region has the DNA TGCGCCAGCAGCCCGGCATGGGGCGATACGCAGTATTTT.

This clone was counted a single time. The CDR3 region is CASTGLADTDTQYF. The CDR3 DNA reads TGTGCCAGCACTGGACTAGCGGACACAGATACGCAGTATTTT. V usage is TRBV6-1 and J usage is TRBJ2-3; 10 positions agree with TRBD2. Germline lookup yields CDR1 MNHNS and CDR2 SASEGT. The ends lost 7 bases at V and 2 bases at J; junction bases unmatched: 3. The CDR3 is made up of 14 amino acids.

The CDR3 sequence is CASSLSGTYNEQFF. The CDR3 nucleotides are TGTGCCAGCAGCTTGAGCGGGACCTACAATGAGCAGTTCTTC. This sequence joins TRBV5-4 and TRBJ2-1, with TRBD2 matching over 7 bases. With 1 base clipped from V and 2 bases from J, the junction kept 0 bases outside the gene matches. This CDR3 region has 14 residues. Germline loops: CDR1 SGHNT, CDR2 YYREEE (reference sequence).

The rearrangement uses TRBV4-1 and TRBJ1-1; the D gene is possibly TRBD1 (6 bases). Trimming stripped 1 base from V and 0 bases from J, with 12 bases between. Germline loops: CDR1 MGHRA, CDR2 YSYEKL. This CDR3 is 16 amino acids long. The CDR3 region has the DNA TGCGCCAGCAGCCAAGGCCCGGACAGATTGAACACTGAAGCTTTCTTT. Translated: CASSQGPDRLNTEAFF.

The J gene is TRBJ2-3, the V gene TRBV15; 11 bases map to TRBD2. Germline V gives CDR1 LNHNV, CDR2 YYDKDF (reference sequence). The V and J ends lost 1 base and 1 base, in that order; junction bases with no gene match: 4. This CDR3 is 17 amino acids long. CDR3 DNA: TGTGCCACCAGCAGAGCTCAGGGACTAGCGGGCACAGATACGCAGTATTTT. As protein: CATSRAQGLAGTDTQYF. The full variable domain, with the rest looked up from reference TRBV15 and TRBJ2-3, is DAMVIQNPRYQVTQFGKPVTLSCSQTLNHNVMYWYQQKSSQAPKLLFHYYDKDFNNEADTPDNFQSRRPNTSFCFLDIRSPGLGDTAMYLCATSRAQGLAGTDTQYFGPGTRLTVL.

The J gene is TRBJ1-2, the V gene TRBV18, with TRBD1 matching 7 bases. The length of the CDR3 is 15 residues. The trim removed 5 bases at V and 5 bases at J, leaving 11 bases unmatched. Germline CDR1 reads KGHSH; CDR2 reads LQKENI. CDR3 DNA: TGTGCCAGCTCATCCGGGACACCCAGGGGGTATGGCTACACCTTC. It is translated as CASSSGTPRGYGYTF.

The V gene is TRBV6-4, the J gene TRBJ2-2; TRBD2 matches at 10 bases. Germline V gene data show CDR1 as MRHNA and CDR2 as SNTAGT. V was clipped by 6 bases and J by 2 bases; unmatched bases: 3. The CDR3 loop spans 15 amino acids. In DNA form, the CDR3 reads TGTGCCAGCAGCGAACTAGCGGGAAACACCGGGGAGCTGTTTTTT. Translating it yields CASSELAGNTGELFF.